This TCR beta chain is from a study of blood T cell repertoires in COVID-19 (dated by TCRdb to 2018 to 2021). At the level of the whole study: Samples covering the acute and convalescent phases of COVID-19 were provided by collaborators in the United States, Italy and Spain. Where available, HLA class I and class II types were taken from metadata supplied by the sample provider and were not determined by assay-based typing. Subjects who had been exposed to COVID-19, were actively infected with it, or had recovered from it provided the deeply sampled blood TCRbeta repertoires that made up the dataset. The sample metadata nearly always contained a de-identified subject ID, COVID-19 status, age in years and sex. The prospective study material was composed of cDNA or gDNA derived from T cells, B-cell-depleted T cells, or PBMCs. The repertoires were released in a freely available public database meant as a resource for research on the immune response to SARS-CoV-2. The samples were drawn from two sources: the first 160 participants of the ongoing ImmuneRACE study, and 1,254 subjects contributed by 6 global collaborators.

Results and caveats for the whole study, not just this receptor: Clinical and demographic metadata were provided uncurated, with the amount varying by source and participant.

Points on this clone: Its specific antigen is unknown. No quality values exist for individual bases; no much larger clone is one base distant.

Enrolling through a virtual design, the prospective study's participants ranged in age from roughly 18 to 90 years and lived across 24 United States geographic areas. In the prospective study, participants were assigned to cohorts based on the clinical history participants reported in a screening survey and a study questionnaire. A participant counted as exposed if, within 2 weeks of entering the study, that participant had been in contact with someone who had a PCR-confirmed or clinician-diagnosed COVID-19 case. Each participant in the prospective study had whole blood, serum and a nasopharyngeal or oropharyngeal swab collected by mobile phlebotomists. Additional blood draws and questionnaires over an approximately two-month period could optionally be provided by prospective study participants. Blood samples from the prospective study were shipped frozen or at room temperature prior to DNA extraction.

TCRbeta CDR3 regions were amplified from genomic DNA using the immunoSEQ Assay, a bias-controlled multiplex PCR. Processing in the source paper ran as follows. Within the assay, amplification of reference gene primers was used to estimate how many nucleated cells each sample contained. Sequence reads were collapsed and filtered to measure the absolute abundance of every unique TCRbeta CDR3 rearrangement. For each sample, productive Simpson clonality was calculated by taking the square root of Simpson's diversity index across productive rearrangements. As stored in TCRdb, this immuneACCESS dataset retains in-frame rearrangements with V and J assigned. A fraction of the clones does not appear; measured against another copy, unresolved V genes explain less than half of the discrepancy, and the remainder lacks a known reason. For V, J and clone size, that table is used; D and trimming come from the DNA. This sample lists 250,000 to 350,000 clones; roughly 90% were detected once. Less than 3.5% of the sample lies in the top ten.

Source material: PBMCs or T cells enriched from blood (not recorded which). This sequence originates from a woman between 50 and 59 years old who had been exposed to COVID-19.

The CDR3 sequence is CASSQDGLTTNEQFF. The DNA is as follows: TGTGCCAGCAGCCAAGATGGACTAACTACTAATGAGCAGTTCTTC. The sequence joins TRBV3-1 (or the pseudogene TRBV3-2) to TRBJ2-1, with a tentative D gene TRBD2 over 6 matching bases. As encoded in the germline V gene (reference sequence), CDR1 is LGHDT while CDR2 is YNNKEL. Between the V and J ends, shortened by 0 bases and 7 bases respectively, the junction contains 13 bases. The CDR3 goes from the cysteine to the phenylalanine over 15 residues. The sequence is cut down to CDR3 DNA, 45 bases in frame from base 1.